Ten or more counts support the clone carrying this T cell receptor (beta chain). V was pared by 3 bases and J by 1 base, with 5 bases of the junction left unmatched. Germline assignment: CDR1 SGHRS and CDR2 YFSETQ. The CDR3 runs to 15 residues. The data were taken from a study of T-cell reconstitution after alpha-beta-depleted transplantation in children. This sample's TCRbeta library carried unique molecular identifier barcodes. TCRdb re-derived calls from the PCR reads in MiXCR, one entry per CDR3 protein. The sample holds some 500,000 distinct CDR3 sequences, 15% to 20% seen once. This chain links TRBV5-1 with TRBJ2-7; 9 nucleotides align to TRBD2. The sequences come from PBMCs from the stem cell graft donor, collected from the stem cell graft. The source is a human donor who donated a stem cell graft to a child with acute lymphoblastic leukemia. The CDR3 spells CASSYSGSGSYEQYF. In DNA form, the CDR3 reads TGCGCCAGCAGCTATAGCGGGAGTGGGTCCTACGAGCAGTACTTC.